The rows below give T cell receptor beta chains drawn from one sample of a study of Ad26.COV2.S vaccination and SARS-CoV-2 variants. Sequencing was performed with immunoSEQ multiplex PCR; in TCRdb, only in-frame clones are kept and a portion is missing. The sample includes about 350,000 clones, roughly nine tenths of them seen just once. The sequences come from peripheral blood, collected after recovery from COVID-19. The receptors shown here come from a human donor who had recovered from COVID-19. Each CDR3 is given without its conserved first and last residue.

J gene | V gene | CDR3 protein
TRBJ1-2 | TRBV6-2/TRBV6-3 | ASSYSTARSYGYT
TRBJ1-2 | TRBV5-1 | ASSLDSRRMGYT
TRBJ2-1 | TRBV9 | ASSPSLTSGQF
TRBJ1-2 | TRBV27 | ASSLSSRGGYT
TRBJ1-5 | TRBV5-6 | ASSLLVSNQPQH
TRBJ1-2 | TRBV7-9 | ASTDVTANYGYT
TRBJ2-3 | TRBV6-1 | ASSDSVRGSVGTDTQY
TRBJ1-3 | TRBV30 | AWTPTHAPGNTIY
TRBJ2-7 | TRBV7-2 | ASSLEGSLHEQY
TRBJ1-2 | TRBV7-9 | ASSFEQSYGYT
TRBJ1-2 | TRBV12-5 | ASGPRTDSNYGYT
TRBJ2-3 | TRBV9 | ASSVTVGVTRNPDTQY
TRBJ1-4 | TRBV5-1 | ASSLEGTGVEKLF
TRBJ2-5 | TRBV19 | ASSPGKTQY
TRBJ1-1 | TRBV5-1 | ASSWTGRNTEAF
TRBJ1-4 | TRBV7-9 | ASSLDGTGGNEKLF
TRBJ1-3 | TRBV4-1 | ASSQLTAHSGNTIY
TRBJ2-7 | TRBV6-2/TRBV6-3 | ASIYYRGGEQY
TRBJ2-3 | TRBV2 | ASSGLARGTQY
TRBJ2-3 | TRBV4-1 | ASSLRLHTDTQY
TRBJ1-1 | TRBV4-3 | ASSHPGGDTEAF
TRBJ1-1 | TRBV12-3/TRBV12-4 | ASSPTENTEAF
TRBJ2-1 | TRBV27 | ASRPGLAGGQGEQF
TRBJ2-5 | TRBV2 | ASSVDRGQETQY
TRBJ2-5 | TRBV3-1/TRBV3-2 | ASSSPVAQY
TRBJ2-1 | TRBV29-1 | SVEDLTGAFNEQF
TRBJ2-3 | TRBV2 | ASTPDTDTQY
TRBJ2-3 | TRBV27 | ASRGLAGGISATDTQY
TRBJ1-1 | TRBV7-9 | ASSLVGRVNTEAF
TRBJ2-3 | TRBV9 | ASSVDGQKADTQY
TRBJ1-1 | TRBV25-1 | ASAAGRAF
TRBJ2-7 | TRBV5-1 | ASSLEGTGVGDEQY
TRBJ1-1 | TRBV5-4 | ASSPPSGYNTEAF
TRBJ2-7 | TRBV4-1 | ASSQVGTGNYEQY
TRBJ1-5 | TRBV12-3/TRBV12-4 | ASSPGGPQH
TRBJ2-3 | TRBV20-1 | SAQGADTQY
TRBJ2-7 | TRBV6-5 | ASSYSMSPYEQY
TRBJ1-1 | TRBV10-3 | AISEEGANTEAF
TRBJ2-1 | TRBV19 | ASTPKGATSGVYNEQF
TRBJ2-5 | TRBV20-1 | SPRGGETQY
TRBJ1-2 | TRBV6-6 | ASSWSQGYT
TRBJ2-1 | TRBV18 | ASSPPAPAGPGQQF
TRBJ1-1 | TRBV4-1 | ASSQTGDTEAF
TRBJ2-7 | TRBV6-5 | ASRWTEGYEQY
TRBJ2-1 | TRBV5-1 | ASSPYPDNEQF
TRBJ2-1 | TRBV6-6 | ASSYTSGEYYNEQF
TRBJ2-7 | TRBV3-1/TRBV3-2 | ASSQDWGEISYEQY
TRBJ1-1 | TRBV10-1 | ASSGQGQPGYLNTEAF
TRBJ2-3 | TRBV18 | ASSPRLAGSTDTQY